This passage covers 11 T cell receptor beta chains from one sample sequenced in a study of blood T cell repertoires in COVID-19. Sequencing was performed with immunoSEQ multiplex PCR; in TCRdb, only in-frame clones are kept and a portion is missing. The sample has around 260,000 clones, just over 90% seen once. Material: peripheral blood. All receptors derive from a woman aged 25 to 45 with COVID-19, enrolled during active disease.

The chain recombines TRBV2 with TRBJ2-4; 9 nucleotides align to TRBD2. The ends lost 6 bases at V and 4 bases at J; junction bases unmatched: 7. The CDR3 runs to 15 residues. CDR1 is SNHLY and CDR2 is FYNNEI in the germline V gene. The CDR3 DNA reads as TGTGCCAGCAGGGCAACTAGCGGGCTTAAAAACATTCAGTACTTC. Its translation is CASRATSGLKNIQYF. Full variable domain (rest looked up from reference TRBV2 and TRBJ2-4): EPEVTQTPSHQVTQMGQEVILRCVPISNHLYFYWYRQILGQKVEFLVSFYNNEISEKSEIFDDQFSVERPDGSNFTLKIRSTKLEDSAMYFCASRATSGLKNIQYFGAGTRLSVL.

The rearrangement uses TRBV30 and TRBJ2-2; 8 positions match TRBD2. The ends lost 4 bases at V and 6 bases at J; junction bases unmatched: 4. This CDR3 has 13 amino acids. The germline V gene has CDR1 GTSNPN and CDR2 SVGIG (reference sequence). Here the CDR3 DNA reads TGTGCCTGGACCCGGGGGGGTGCCGGGGAGCTGTTTTTT. It is translated as CAWTRGGAGELFF.

This clone was seen more than once but under ten times. This rearrangement joins TRBV5-8 to TRBJ2-2, with 7 bases aligning to TRBD1. V lost 4 bases to trimming and J lost 6 bases; unmatched junction nucleotides: 9. The germline V gene encodes CDR1 SGHTS and CDR2 YDEGEE. The CDR3 covers 15 residues. This CDR3 reads CASSPDRARAGELFF. CDR3 coding DNA: TGTGCCAGCAGCCCCGACAGGGCTCGCGCCGGGGAGCTGTTTTTT.

The chain links TRBV25-1 to TRBJ1-4; D is ambiguous. V lost 3 bases, J lost 0 bases, and 8 bases lay in between. There are 15 residues in the CDR3. Germline V gene data show CDR1 as MGHDK and CDR2 as SYGVNS. The CDR3 reads CASSDFGATNEKLFF. The CDR3, as DNA: TGTGCCAGCAGTGATTTCGGGGCAACTAATGAAAAACTGTTTTTT.

The gene calls are TRBV25-1 and TRBJ1-5; 8 bases align to TRBD1. The V segment lost 6 bases and the J segment 5 bases; nucleotides outside the gene matches: 0. Germline loops: CDR1 MGHDK, CDR2 SYGVNS. This CDR3 spans 12 amino acids. The DNA of the CDR3 is TGTGCCAGCAGACAGGGGGATCAGCCCCAGCATTTT. It encodes CASRQGDQPQHF. Combining the CDR3 with reference TRBV25-1 and TRBJ1-5 gives the whole variable domain EADIYQTPRYLVIGTGKKITLECSQTMGHDKMYWYQQDPGMELHLIHYSYGVNSTEKGDLSSESTVSRIRTEHFPLTLESARPSHTSQYLCASRQGDQPQHFGDGTRLSIL.

The chain combines TRBV9 with TRBJ2-7, with 10 bases lining up with TRBD2. Unmatched junction bases numbered 23, after V lost 0 bases and J lost 5 bases. Looked up from germline, CDR1 is SGDLS and CDR2 is YYNGEE. The CDR3 totals 21 residues. CDR3 nucleotides: TGTGCCAGCAGCGTAGATCCCGGGGCTAGCGGGAGTTCTAGGGGTTGGGACGAGCAGTACTTC. It is translated as CASSVDPGASGSSRGWDEQYF.

The rearrangement joins TRBV29-1 to TRBJ2-1; TRBD2 agrees at 11 bases. Germline V gives CDR1 SQVTM, CDR2 ANQGSEA. The CDR3 is 13 amino acids. V was pared by 3 bases and J by 6 bases, with 1 base of the junction left unmatched. The CDR3 coding sequence is TGCAGCGTTGAGGGGACTAGCGGCAATGAGCAGTTCTTC. Protein product: CSVEGTSGNEQFF.

The rearrangement joins TRBV27 to TRBJ2-3; TRBD2 matches 15 bases. With V trimmed by 2 bases and J by 0 bases, 3 bases remained unmatched. Germline V gene lookup returns CDR1 MNHEY and CDR2 SMNVEV (reference sequence). The CDR3 consists of 18 residues. Here the CDR3 DNA reads TGTGCCAGCAGTTTAGTTGGACTAGCGGGAGGGAGCACAGATACGCAGTATTTT. Encoded protein: CASSLVGLAGGSTDTQYF.

V and J are TRBV6-4 and TRBJ1-1, with TRBD1 as a possible D gene (6 bases). The CDR3 has 15 residues. Between the trimmed V and J ends, which lost 0 bases and 6 bases, there was a span of 14 bases. Germline V gene sequence: CDR1 MRHNA, CDR2 SNTAGT. The CDR3 loop reads CASSDSSTGSAEAFF. The CDR3 DNA reads as TGTGCCAGCAGTGACTCGTCTACAGGGTCCGCTGAAGCTTTCTTT.

The V gene is TRBV5-1, the J gene TRBJ2-7; 7 bases agree with TRBD1. V lost 4 bases, J lost 3 bases, and 4 bases stayed unmatched. CDR3 length equals 13 residues. Germline assignment: CDR1 SGHRS and CDR2 YFSETQ. The CDR3 nucleotides read TGCGCCAGCAGCCTCAGACAGGGCTACGAGCAGTACTTC. It yields the protein CASSLRQGYEQYF.

This clone appeared a few times. This chain links TRBV19 with TRBJ1-3, with D hard to call. Trimming cost V 4 bases and J 0 bases, with 10 bases left between them. The CDR3 runs 15 residues. Germline V CDR1 and CDR2: LNHDA, SQIVND (reference sequence). Here the CDR3 DNA reads TGTGCCAGTAGTACAGTGACATCCTCTGGAAACACCATATATTTT. Protein: CASSTVTSSGNTIYF.